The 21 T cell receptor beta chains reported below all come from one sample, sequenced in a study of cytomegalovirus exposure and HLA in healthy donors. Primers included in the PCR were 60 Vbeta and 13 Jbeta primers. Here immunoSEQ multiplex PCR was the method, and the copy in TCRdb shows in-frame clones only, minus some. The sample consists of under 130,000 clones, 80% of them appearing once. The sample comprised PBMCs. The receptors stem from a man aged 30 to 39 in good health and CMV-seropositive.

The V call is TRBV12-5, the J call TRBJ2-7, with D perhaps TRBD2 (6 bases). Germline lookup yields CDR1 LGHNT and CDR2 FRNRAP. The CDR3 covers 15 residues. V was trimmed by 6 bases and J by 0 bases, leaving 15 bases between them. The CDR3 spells CASGPPGLYSYEQYF. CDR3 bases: TGTGCTAGTGGGCCGCCGGGACTGTACTCCTACGAGCAGTACTTC.

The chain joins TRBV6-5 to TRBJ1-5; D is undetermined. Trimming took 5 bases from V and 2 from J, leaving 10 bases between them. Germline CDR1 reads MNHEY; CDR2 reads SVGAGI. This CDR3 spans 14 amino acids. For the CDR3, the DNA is TGTGCCAGCAGTCAAAGTGGAGGCAATCAGCCCCAGCATTTT. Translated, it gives CASSQSGGNQPQHF.

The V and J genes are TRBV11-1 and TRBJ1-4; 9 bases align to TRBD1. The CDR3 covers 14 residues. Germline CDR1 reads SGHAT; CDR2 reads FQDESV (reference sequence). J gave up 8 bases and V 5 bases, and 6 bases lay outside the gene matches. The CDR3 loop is CASSPDRGGEKLFF. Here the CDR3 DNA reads TGTGCCAGCAGCCCGGACAGGGGAGGAGAAAAACTGTTTTTT.

The CDR3 sequence is CASSFVALHF. CDR3 nucleotide sequence: TGTGCCAGCAGCTTCGTAGCCCTCCACTTT. The genes are TRBV5-5 and TRBJ1-6; no clear D gene. Trimming took off 2 bases at V and 14 bases at J, with 5 bases between the two ends. The CDR3 length is 10 residues. In germline, CDR1 is SGHKS, CDR2 YYEKEE (reference sequence). Complete variable domain (other parts from reference TRBV5-5 and TRBJ1-6): DAGVTQSPTHLIKTRGQQVTLRCSPISGHKSVSWYQQVLGQGPQFIFQYYEKEERGRGNFPDRFSARQFPNYSSELNVNALLLGDSALYLCASSFVALHFGNGTRLTVT.

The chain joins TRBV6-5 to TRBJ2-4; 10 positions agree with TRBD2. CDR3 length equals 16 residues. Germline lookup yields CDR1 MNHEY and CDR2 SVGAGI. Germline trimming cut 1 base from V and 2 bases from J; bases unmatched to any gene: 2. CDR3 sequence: CASSYYSGGSKNIQYF. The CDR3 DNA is TGTGCCAGCAGTTACTATAGCGGGGGGTCCAAAAACATTCAGTACTTC.

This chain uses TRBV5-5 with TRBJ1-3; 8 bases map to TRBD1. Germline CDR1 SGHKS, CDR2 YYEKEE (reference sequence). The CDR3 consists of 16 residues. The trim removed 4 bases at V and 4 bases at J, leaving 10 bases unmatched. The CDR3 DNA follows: TGTGCCAGCAGCCCGGGGGGACAGGCCCCCGGAAACACCATATATTTT. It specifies CASSPGGQAPGNTIYF.

CDR3 nucleotide sequence: TGCGCCAGCAGCTCGGGACAGCTCAATCCCTATGGCTACACCTTC. It codes for CASSSGQLNPYGYTF. The gene calls are TRBV5-1 and TRBJ1-2, with 7 bases identical to TRBD1. Germline values: CDR1 SGHRS, CDR2 YFSETQ. V lost 3 bases to trimming and J lost 4 bases; unmatched junction nucleotides: 9. The CDR3 has 15 amino acids.

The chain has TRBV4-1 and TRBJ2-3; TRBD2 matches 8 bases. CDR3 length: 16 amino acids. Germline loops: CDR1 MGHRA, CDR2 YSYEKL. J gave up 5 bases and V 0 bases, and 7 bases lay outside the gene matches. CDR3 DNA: TGCGCCAGCAGCCAAGAACCGGGGGGGGCCGGAGATACGCAGTATTTT. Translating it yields CASSQEPGGAGDTQYF.

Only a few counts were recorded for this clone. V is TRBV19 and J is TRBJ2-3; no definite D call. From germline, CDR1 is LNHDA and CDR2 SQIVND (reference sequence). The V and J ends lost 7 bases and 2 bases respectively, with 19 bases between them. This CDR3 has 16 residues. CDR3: CASTATPESATDTQYF. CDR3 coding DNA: TGTGCCAGTACCGCAACCCCAGAGAGCGCCACAGATACGCAGTATTTT.

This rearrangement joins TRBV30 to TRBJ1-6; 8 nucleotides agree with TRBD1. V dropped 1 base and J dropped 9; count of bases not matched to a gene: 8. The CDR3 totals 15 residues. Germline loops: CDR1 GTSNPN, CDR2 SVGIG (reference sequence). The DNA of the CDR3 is TGTGCCTGGAGTGGTGAACAGGGGGTGCGTTCACCCCTCCACTTT. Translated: CAWSGEQGVRSPLHF.

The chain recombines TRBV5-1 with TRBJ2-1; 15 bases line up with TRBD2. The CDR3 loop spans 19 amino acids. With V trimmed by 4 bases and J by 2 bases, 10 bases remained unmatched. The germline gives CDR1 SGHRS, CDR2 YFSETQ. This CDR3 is CASSLGTSGGPQTYNEQFF. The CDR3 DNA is TGCGCCAGCAGCCTCGGGACTAGCGGGGGGCCCCAAACCTACAATGAGCAGTTCTTC. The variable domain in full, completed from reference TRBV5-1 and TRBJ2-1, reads KAGVTQTPRYLIKTRGQQVTLSCSPISGHRSVSWYQQTPGQGLQFLFEYFSETQRNKGNFPGRFSGRQFSNSRSEMNVSTLELGDSALYLCASSLGTSGGPQTYNEQFFGPGTRLTVL.

The CDR3 nucleotides are TGCAGCGTTGGGCGGGGGGAGAACACTGAAGCTTTCTTT. Amino acids: CSVGRGENTEAFF. This chain links TRBV29-1 with TRBJ1-1; tentative D call: TRBD1 (5 bases). The CDR3 has 13 amino acids. Germline CDR1 is SQVTM and CDR2 is ANQGSEA. V gave up 4 bases and J gave up 1 base, with 10 bases separating them.

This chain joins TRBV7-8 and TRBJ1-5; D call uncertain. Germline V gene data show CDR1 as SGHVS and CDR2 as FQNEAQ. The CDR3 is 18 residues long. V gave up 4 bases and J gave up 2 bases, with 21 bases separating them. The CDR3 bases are TGTGCCAGCAGCTCGGAAAAAAGACTCCTGTCGGGCAATCAGCCCCAGCATTTT. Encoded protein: CASSSEKRLLSGNQPQHF. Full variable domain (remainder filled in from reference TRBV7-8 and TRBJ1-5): GAGVSQSPRYKVAKRGQDVALRCDPISGHVSLFWYQQALGQGPEFLTYFQNEAQLDKSGLPSDRFFAERPEGSVSTLKIQRTQQEDSAVYLCASSSEKRLLSGNQPQHFGDGTRLSIL.

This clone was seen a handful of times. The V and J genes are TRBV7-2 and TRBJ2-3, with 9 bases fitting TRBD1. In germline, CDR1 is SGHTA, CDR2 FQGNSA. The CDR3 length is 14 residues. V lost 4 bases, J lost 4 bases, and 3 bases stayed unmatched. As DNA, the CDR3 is TGTGCCAGCAGCTCGGGACAGGGATCAGATACGCAGTATTTT. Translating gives CASSSGQGSDTQYF.

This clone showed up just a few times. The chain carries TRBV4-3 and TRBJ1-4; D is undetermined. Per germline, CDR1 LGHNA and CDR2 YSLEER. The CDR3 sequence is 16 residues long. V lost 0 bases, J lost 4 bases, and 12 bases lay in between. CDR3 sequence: CASSQDIGKSNEKLFF. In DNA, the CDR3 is TGCGCCAGCAGCCAAGATATCGGGAAAAGTAATGAAAAACTGTTTTTT.

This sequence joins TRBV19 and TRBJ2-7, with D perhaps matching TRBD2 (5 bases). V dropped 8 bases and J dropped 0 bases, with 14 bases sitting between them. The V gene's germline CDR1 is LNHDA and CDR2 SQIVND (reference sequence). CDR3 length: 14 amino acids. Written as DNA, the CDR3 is TGTGCCAGTGGCGAGGGCTGGGGCTCCTACGAGCAGTACTTC. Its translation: CASGEGWGSYEQYF.

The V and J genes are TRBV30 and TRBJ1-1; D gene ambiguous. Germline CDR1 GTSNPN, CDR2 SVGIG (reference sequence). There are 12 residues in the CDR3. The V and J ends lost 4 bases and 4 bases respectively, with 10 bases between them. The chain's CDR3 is CAWTPLFTEAFF. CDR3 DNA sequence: TGTGCCTGGACCCCCCTATTCACTGAAGCTTTCTTT.

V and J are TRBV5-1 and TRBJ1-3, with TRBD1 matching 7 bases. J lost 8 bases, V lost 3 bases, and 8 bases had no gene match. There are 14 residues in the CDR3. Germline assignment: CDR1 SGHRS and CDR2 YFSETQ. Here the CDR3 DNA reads TGCGCCAGCAGCTCCTCGGGACAGAAACACACCATATATTTT. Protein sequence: CASSSSGQKHTIYF.

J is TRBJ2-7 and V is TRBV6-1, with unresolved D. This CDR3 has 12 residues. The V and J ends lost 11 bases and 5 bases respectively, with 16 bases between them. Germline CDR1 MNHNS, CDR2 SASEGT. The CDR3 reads CASTGSTHEQYF. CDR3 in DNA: TGTGCCTCGACCGGGTCGACCCACGAGCAGTACTTC.

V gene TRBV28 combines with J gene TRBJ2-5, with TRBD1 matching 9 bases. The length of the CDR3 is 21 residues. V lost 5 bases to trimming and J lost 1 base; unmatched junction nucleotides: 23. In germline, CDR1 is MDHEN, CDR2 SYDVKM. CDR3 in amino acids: CASSPLWGDREGDRFQETQYF. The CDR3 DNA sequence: TGTGCCAGCAGTCCACTCTGGGGGGACAGGGAAGGAGATAGGTTCCAAGAGACCCAGTACTTC.

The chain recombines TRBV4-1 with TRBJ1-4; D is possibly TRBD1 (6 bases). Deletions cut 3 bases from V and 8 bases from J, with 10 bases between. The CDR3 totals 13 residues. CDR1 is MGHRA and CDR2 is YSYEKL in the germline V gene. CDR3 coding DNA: TGCGCCAGCAGCCACCCCACAGGGGAAAAACTGTTTTTT. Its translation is CASSHPTGEKLFF.